The 30 T cell receptor beta chains given below trace back to one sample, sequenced in a study of response to subunit inactivated influenza vaccine (dated by TCRdb to 2016 to 2019). The method was RT-PCR. Instrument used: Illumina HiSeq 2500. The public reads were run again by TCRdb, first through fastp at Q25 and then through MiXCR, and only productive beta chains were kept. Identical CDR3 protein sequences are pooled into one entry, listed with their most common genes and DNA. For this sample there are hundreds of thousands of distinct CDR3 sequences; 11% to 15% appear just once. 6.5% to 8.5% of the sample is held by the ten biggest clonotypes. The material was PBMCs from blood, obtained approximately 15 days before vaccination. The receptors come from a man aged 45-65 years who received an inactivated influenza vaccine. Donor details come from another sample of the same person, matched by shared clones.

In this sample, this clonotype turned up a few times. The chain joins TRBV7-9 to TRBJ2-5; D call uncertain. Trimming shortened V by 6 bases and J by 5 bases, and 13 bases separated the two germline ends. Germline values: CDR1 SEHNR, CDR2 FQNEAQ (reference sequence). The CDR3 is 13 amino acids. The CDR3 DNA reads as TGTGCCAGCAGTTCCCAGGACGATGAGACCCAGTACTTC. It encodes CASSSQDDETQYF.

This chain connects TRBV7-2 to TRBJ2-7, with D hard to call. Germline V gene lookup returns CDR1 SGHTA and CDR2 FQGNSA. Trimming removed 2 bases at V and 0 bases at J, with 5 bases between. This CDR3 spans 13 amino acids. The CDR3 sequence: CASSLFVSYEQYF. The CDR3 region has the DNA TGTGCCAGCAGCTTATTCGTCTCCTACGAGCAGTACTTC. The full variable domain, its missing parts supplied by reference TRBV7-2 and TRBJ2-7, is GAGVSQSPSNKVTEKGKDVELRCDPISGHTALYWYRQSLGQGLEFLIYFQGNSAPDKSGLPSDRFSAERTGGSVSTLTIQRTQQEDSAVYLCASSLFVSYEQYFGPGTRLTVT.

This clonotype turned up a few times. The chain is built from TRBV7-2 and TRBJ2-7, with D perhaps assigned TRBD1 or TRBD2 (5 bases each). The V and J ends lost 4 bases and 5 bases respectively, with 12 bases between them. The length of the CDR3 is 13 residues. Germline CDR1 is SGHTA and CDR2 is FQGNSA. The CDR3 DNA reads as TGTGCCAGCAGCTCCCGTGTGGGGGACGAGCAGTACTTC. Protein sequence: CASSSRVGDEQYF. Full variable domain (missing parts from reference TRBV7-2 and TRBJ2-7): GAGVSQSPSNKVTEKGKDVELRCDPISGHTALYWYRQSLGQGLEFLIYFQGNSAPDKSGLPSDRFSAERTGGSVSTLTIQRTQQEDSAVYLCASSSRVGDEQYFGPGTRLTVT.

This clonotype came up a few times. The chain links TRBV9 to TRBJ2-1, with 13 bases matching TRBD2. There are 15 residues in the CDR3. The junction had 5 bases not matched to a gene; V was cut back by 2 bases and J by 9 bases. Germline-derived CDR1 and CDR2 are SGDLS and YYNGEE. Written as DNA, the CDR3 is TGTGCCAGCAGCGTGGCCGGGACTAGCGGGACTGAGCAGTTCTTC. It yields the protein CASSVAGTSGTEQFF. The full variable domain, with the rest looked up from reference TRBV9 and TRBJ2-1, is DSGVTQTPKHLITATGQRVTLRCSPRSGDLSVYWYQQSLDQGLQFLIQYYNGEERAKGNILERFSAQQFPDLHSELNLSSLELGDSALYFCASSVAGTSGTEQFFGPGTRLTVL.

This clonotype came up a few times. The V call is TRBV10-3, the J call TRBJ1-1, with D uncertain. Per the germline V gene, CDR1 is ENHRY and CDR2 is SYGVKD. The CDR3 runs 17 residues. V lost 0 bases to trimming and J lost 6 bases, with 20 bases between them. The CDR3 loop is CAISESIGLTRTAEAFF. The CDR3 nucleotides are TGTGCCATCAGTGAGTCGATAGGCCTGACTCGGACGGCTGAAGCTTTCTTT.

Only a few counts were recorded for this clonotype. This sequence joins TRBV7-8 and TRBJ2-1, with TRBD2 matching 8 bases. The ends lost 1 base at V and 2 bases at J; junction bases unmatched: 4. Germline-derived CDR1 and CDR2 are SGHVS and FQNEAQ. The CDR3 loop spans 16 amino acids. The CDR3 is CASSLGSSGTYNEQFF. The CDR3 nucleotides are TGTGCCAGCAGCTTAGGGAGTAGCGGGACCTACAATGAGCAGTTCTTC.

The J gene is TRBJ2-7, the V gene TRBV20-1; D is unclear. CDR1 and CDR2 (germline): DFQATT, SNEGSKA (reference sequence). This CDR3 is 12 amino acids long. V was trimmed by 6 bases and J by 6 bases, leaving 15 bases between them. This CDR3 reads CSAIPKFGEQYF. DNA of the CDR3: TGCAGTGCGATCCCGAAATTCGGCGAGCAGTACTTC.

Only a few counts were recorded for this clonotype. The chain joins TRBV10-3 to TRBJ2-1; D is ambiguous. Germline V gives CDR1 ENHRY, CDR2 SYGVKD. Deletions cut 6 bases from V and 2 bases from J, with 14 bases between. CDR3 length: 15 residues. The CDR3 loop reads CAISTTGSAYNEQFF. The CDR3 coding sequence is TGTGCCATCAGCACTACTGGCTCGGCCTACAATGAGCAGTTCTTC.

This rearrangement joins TRBV7-9 to TRBJ1-2; tentatively, D is TRBD1 (5 bases). The germline gives CDR1 SEHNR, CDR2 FQNEAQ (reference sequence). V lost 1 base and J 3 bases, leaving 12 bases between the germline ends. The CDR3 extends over 15 amino acids. The CDR3 nucleotides are TGTGCCAGCAGCTTAGAAGTGGGGGGGTACTATGGCTACACCTTC. This codes for CASSLEVGGYYGYTF.

In its sample, this clonotype was seen a few times. This chain links TRBV27 with TRBJ2-4; 7 positions agree with TRBD1. Per the germline V gene, CDR1 is MNHEY and CDR2 is SMNVEV (reference sequence). This CDR3 comprises 16 residues. Losses at the gene ends were 0 bases for V and 8 bases for J; bases not matched to a gene: 10. The DNA of the CDR3 is TGTGCCAGCAGTTTATCGTCGACAGGGACGATAGACATTCAGTACTTC. Its translation: CASSLSSTGTIDIQYF.

This clonotype was seen only a few times. This chain connects TRBV9 to TRBJ1-2, with a weak D call TRBD1 (6 bases). This CDR3 contains 16 residues. In germline, CDR1 is SGDLS, CDR2 YYNGEE. V was shortened by 3 bases and J by 1 base, with 16 bases between the two germline ends. The CDR3, as DNA: TGTGCCAGCAGCGACCCCCGGGACACCGATAACTATGGCTACACCTTC. Its translation is CASSDPRDTDNYGYTF.

This chain joins TRBV24-1 and TRBJ2-1, with 9 positions matching TRBD1. The J segment lost 5 bases and the V segment lost 3 bases, leaving 7 bases of the junction unmatched. This CDR3 is built from 16 residues. Germline CDR1 KGHDR, CDR2 SFDVKD. CDR3 amino acids: CATSDLQGALNNEQFF. The CDR3 coding sequence is TGTGCCACCAGTGATCTACAGGGGGCCCTAAACAATGAGCAGTTCTTC.

This clonotype has just a few counts. The chain recombines TRBV28 with TRBJ1-5; 7 nucleotides match TRBD1. The CDR3 runs to 16 residues. CDR1 MDHEN and CDR2 SYDVKM come from the germline V gene. After removal of 2 bases from V and 7 bases from J, the junction contained 11 bases not matched to a gene. The CDR3: CASSLPGTALGQPQHF. The CDR3 nucleotides are TGTGCCAGCAGTTTACCCGGGACAGCCTTGGGGCAGCCCCAGCATTTT.

A few counts support this clonotype. J is TRBJ2-7 and V is TRBV7-9; TRBD1 might be the D (6 bases). CDR3 length: 15 residues. CDR1 and CDR2 from the germline V gene are SEHNR and FQNEAQ (reference sequence). Trimming removed 1 base at V and 5 bases at J, with 15 bases between. The CDR3 DNA follows: TGTGCCAGCAGCTTAGGCCTTGGGGGACATGACGAGCAGTACTTC. Translating gives CASSLGLGGHDEQYF.

This clonotype was seen ten or more times. The chain combines TRBV10-3 with TRBJ2-6; D gene ambiguous. Germline V gives CDR1 ENHRY, CDR2 SYGVKD. Trimming pared 5 bases from V and 0 bases from J, leaving 5 bases between. This CDR3 has 14 amino acids. As DNA, the CDR3 is TGTGCCATCAGTCCCTCCTCTGGGGCCAACGTCCTGACTTTC. Encoded protein: CAISPSSGANVLTF.

This clonotype turned up a few times. This sequence joins TRBV12-3 or TRBV12-4 and TRBJ1-2, with unresolved D. V shed 5 bases and J shed 14 bases, with 15 bases lying between them. The CDR3 length is 11 residues. The CDR3 DNA is TGTGCCAGCAGTAGCTGGACGGCCTGGACCTTC. The encoded protein is CASSSWTAWTF.

The CDR3 region is CASSLEGTGVYNEQFF. The CDR3 region has the DNA TGCGCCAGCAGCTTGGAGGGGACAGGGGTCTACAATGAGCAGTTCTTC. This chain uses TRBV5-1 with TRBJ2-1, with 10 bases that match TRBD1. Germline CDR1 SGHRS, CDR2 YFSETQ. J was trimmed by 3 bases and V by 0 bases; bases with no gene match: 3. The CDR3 runs to 16 residues. Using reference TRBV5-1 and TRBJ2-1 for the parts outside the CDR3, the full variable domain is KAGVTQTPRYLIKTRGQQVTLSCSPISGHRSVSWYQQTPGQGLQFLFEYFSETQRNKGNFPGRFSGRQFSNSRSEMNVSTLELGDSALYLCASSLEGTGVYNEQFFGPGTRLTVL.

This clonotype was seen repeatedly, ten times or more. The CDR3 loop reads CAISESVTSGLVAAKNIQYF. CDR3 DNA sequence: TGTGCCATCAGTGAATCGGTGACTAGCGGGTTGGTCGCGGCCAAAAACATTCAGTACTTC. V gene TRBV10-3 combines with J gene TRBJ2-4; 10 bases agree with TRBD2. The germline CDR1 and CDR2 sequences are ENHRY and SYGVKD. The CDR3 runs to 20 residues. V lost 3 bases and J lost 1; bases outside the gene matches: 15.

This clonotype was observed many times. The chain recombines TRBV7-9 with TRBJ2-5, with D possibly TRBD2 on 6 matching bases. The CDR3 contains 13 residues. CDR1 is SEHNR and CDR2 is FQNEAQ in the germline V gene (reference sequence). The ends were cut back, 3 bases at V and 4 bases at J, with 9 bases in the middle. CDR3 loop: CASSFGGGETQYF. CDR3 nucleotide sequence: TGTGCCAGCAGCTTTGGGGGAGGAGAGACCCAGTACTTC.

This clonotype was counted many times. V and J are TRBV2 and TRBJ1-2, with D perhaps TRBD1 (6 bases). This CDR3 region has 13 residues. CDR1 and CDR2 from the germline V gene are SNHLY and FYNNEI. The V end lost 7 bases, the J end lost 4 bases, and 13 bases lay between the germline ends. This chain's CDR3 is CASTGAPPYGYTF. CDR3 nucleotide sequence: TGTGCCAGCACGGGGGCGCCCCCCTATGGCTACACCTTC.

This clonotype was seen ten or more times. The CDR3 bases are TGTGCCAGCAGCCTTGACAGCGTGAACACTGAAGCTTTCTTT. This codes for CASSLDSVNTEAFF. J is TRBJ1-1 and V is TRBV7-3; tentatively, D is TRBD1 (5 bases). The CDR3 totals 14 residues. V lost 5 bases to trimming and J lost 0 bases, with 10 bases between them. Germline-derived CDR1 and CDR2 are SGHTA and FQGTGA.

This clonotype was recorded at least ten times. The rearrangement joins TRBV5-6 to TRBJ1-2; TRBD1 matches at 12 bases. With 4 bases clipped from V and 6 bases from J, the junction kept 1 base outside the gene matches. In germline, CDR1 is SGHDT, CDR2 YYEEEE. The CDR3 length is 13 residues. Here the CDR3 DNA reads TGTGCCAGCAGCGGGACAGGGGGCAATGGCTACACCTTC. Its translation is CASSGTGGNGYTF.

At least ten counts were recorded for this clonotype. The gene calls are TRBV20-1 and TRBJ1-2; D remains unclear. This CDR3 spans 14 amino acids. Germline values: CDR1 DFQATT, CDR2 SNEGSKA (reference sequence). V was clipped by 0 bases and J by 4 bases, with 12 bases between them. The CDR3 reads CSARDLGNLYGYTF. In DNA, the CDR3 is TGCAGTGCTAGAGATTTAGGGAACCTCTATGGCTACACCTTC.

This clonotype has at least ten counts. This chain connects TRBV5-1 to TRBJ2-2, with no clear D. Looked up from germline, CDR1 is SGHRS and CDR2 is YFSETQ. The V end was cut by 4 bases, the J end by 5 bases, with 9 bases between. This CDR3 is 13 amino acids long. The CDR3 loop is CASSKERTGELFF. CDR3 DNA: TGCGCCAGCAGCAAAGAGAGGACCGGGGAGCTGTTTTTT.

Many counts were recorded for this clonotype. This chain's CDR3 is CASSRTSDNTGELFF. As DNA, the CDR3 is TGTGCCAGCAGCCGGACTAGCGATAACACCGGGGAGCTGTTTTTT. The chain has TRBV7-3 and TRBJ2-2; 9 bases are shared with TRBD2. The CDR3 sequence is 15 residues long. V was pared by 5 bases and J by 2 bases, with 3 bases of the junction left unmatched. Germline CDR1 reads SGHTA; CDR2 reads FQGTGA.

This clonotype was found a few times. The chain is built from TRBV6-2 or TRBV6-3 and TRBJ1-2; D unclear. In germline, CDR1 is MNHEY, CDR2 SVGEGT. There are 14 residues in the CDR3. Trimming left V 0 bases short and J 4 bases short, with 9 bases between. The CDR3 loop reads CASSYSINSYGYTF. The DNA for the CDR3 is TGTGCCAGCAGTTACTCGATAAACTCCTATGGCTACACCTTC.

Details on this clonotype: A junction end diverges from the germline sequence, so it may reflect a read error. The V and J genes are TRBV4-1 and TRBJ2-1, with 10 bases fitting TRBD1. This CDR3 contains 15 residues. Germline CDR1 is MGHRA and CDR2 is YSYEKL. Here the CDR3 DNA reads TGCACCAGCAGCACTTTTGGGACAGGGGACAATGAGCAGTTCTTC. It translates to CTSSTFGTGDNEQFF.

V and J are TRBV4-3 and TRBJ2-3; no definite D call. Germline V gene sequence: CDR1 LGHNA, CDR2 YSLEER. The V end lost 1 base, the J end lost 2 bases, and 7 bases lay between the germline ends. This CDR3 has 14 residues. The chain's CDR3 is CASSQGPSTDTQYF. CDR3 coding DNA: TGCGCCAGCAGCCAAGGACCATCCACAGATACGCAGTATTTT.

Only a few counts were recorded for this clonotype. This sequence joins TRBV20-1 and TRBJ2-1; 7 nucleotides align to TRBD2. The CDR3 consists of 12 residues. V lost 6 bases and J lost 12; bases outside the gene matches: 11. Germline assignment: CDR1 DFQATT and CDR2 SNEGSKA (reference sequence). CDR3 coding DNA: TGCAGTGCCAATAGGGGATCTAGCGGGCAGTTCTTC. Its protein is CSANRGSSGQFF.

This clonotype was detected a few times. The chain combines TRBV27 with TRBJ2-7, with D unclear. The V gene lost 6 bases and the J gene lost 7 bases, with 16 bases spanning the gap. This CDR3 is 13 amino acids long. CDR1 is MNHEY, CDR2 SMNVEV, per germline (reference sequence). The CDR3 protein is CASSFEGSSEQYF. CDR3 nucleotides: TGTGCCAGCAGCTTTGAAGGGTCCTCGGAGCAGTACTTC.